This T cell receptor (beta chain) was retrieved from a study of long-term antiretroviral therapy in people with HIV. Study context: About a decade before 2015, the earliest samples were taken when ART was typically delayed. Whole-study results and caveats: Blood was collected between 2004 and 2017, possibly under older ART regimens.

The CDR3 loop spans 14 amino acids. Germline V gene lookup returns CDR1 SGHTA and CDR2 FQGNSA. Trimming took 6 bases from V and 7 from J, leaving 15 bases between them. An immunoSEQ assay, version v3.0, was performed at survey level. Using immunoSEQ multiplex PCR, the repertoire was profiled, and TCRdb retains in-frame clones only, with some absent. This table has about 48,000 clones, approximately 79% appearing once. This clone was counted a few times. The antigen remains undetermined. V gene TRBV7-2 combines with J gene TRBJ2-2, with TRBD1 as a possible D gene (5 bases). Specimen: unsorted PBMCs, collected 0.8 years after starting antiretroviral therapy. This TCR derives from a woman younger than 35 with HIV. CDR3 sequence reads: CASRPQGLGGELFF. The CDR3, as DNA: TGTGCCAGCAGACCCCAGGGTTTGGGCGGGGAGCTGTTTTTT.